This T cell receptor (beta chain) comes out of a study of shared clonotypes between healthy human individuals. Every contributor of samples was a Caucasian grown-up residing in Nashville, Tennessee. The data were produced by immunoSEQ multiplex PCR, yet TCRdb's version contains in-frame clones alone and is incomplete. Among some 2 million clones, 95% were seen once, and the ten largest hold about 0.13%. Sequenced material: naive CD4+ T cells sorted from blood. Indicated subset: CD45RA+ positively selected. The sequence came from a man younger than 30 in good health.

Here the CDR3 reads CASMVGGMNTEAFF. CDR3 nucleotide sequence: TGTGCCAGCATGGTGGGCGGGATGAACACTGAAGCTTTCTTT. The V and J genes are TRBV11-2 and TRBJ1-1; D is unresolved. V was shortened by 7 bases and J by 0 bases, with 12 bases between the two germline ends. The germline V gene has CDR1 SGHAT and CDR2 FQNNGV. CDR3 length equals 14 residues.